These 9 T cell receptor beta chains were all obtained from the same sample, sequenced in a study of cytomegalovirus exposure and HLA in healthy donors (dated by TCRdb to the late 2010s). The library was obtained by the immunoSEQ multiplex PCR assay. For the multiplex PCR, a mixture combining 60 forward primers for TCR Vbeta segments and 13 reverse primers for TCR Jbeta segments was used. TCRdb's version of the immuneACCESS table is confined to in-frame rearrangements and falls short of the full clone set. An unresolved V gene accounts for under half of the shortfall where checked; the remainder is of unknown origin. This sample holds some 190,000 clones; roughly 80% were observed only once. The ten largest clones represent approximately 2.4% of the sample. The sample was PBMCs. These receptor sequences come from a male donor in good health and CMV-seronegative.

This chain uses TRBV6-5 with TRBJ2-5; 7 bases are a match to TRBD2. The CDR3 runs 12 residues. V shed 8 bases, J shed 5 bases, and the junction held 5 bases outside the gene matches. The V gene's germline CDR1 is MNHEY and CDR2 SVGAGI. The CDR3 nucleotides are TGTGCCAGCGGGCTGACTAGCGAGACCCAGTACTTC. Residues: CASGLTSETQYF.

The chain is built from TRBV21-1 and TRBJ1-5. TRBV21-1 is marked as a pseudogene. This CDR3 region has 17 residues. The CDR3 loop reads CASSNPRGAKLHQPQHF. In DNA form, the CDR3 reads TGTGCCAGCAGCAACCCCCGGGGGGCCAAGCTTCATCAGCCCCAGCATTTT.

J is TRBJ2-3 and V is TRBV11-3, with D perhaps matching TRBD2 (5 bases). Germline assignment: CDR1 SGHNT and CDR2 YENEEA. The CDR3 is 14 residues long. V was clipped by 8 bases and J by 0 bases, with 12 bases between them. The CDR3 sequence: CASQLAASTDTQYF. Written as DNA, the CDR3 is TGTGCCAGCCAGCTAGCCGCTAGCACAGATACGCAGTATTTT.

J is TRBJ2-2 and V is TRBV10-3; TRBD1 aligns across 9 bases. There are 16 residues in the CDR3. CDR1 ENHRY and CDR2 SYGVKD come from the germline V gene. J lost 6 bases, V lost 4 bases, and 9 bases had no gene match. DNA of the CDR3: TGTGCCATCAGTGCCCTGGACAGGGGACATCCCGGGGAGCTGTTTTTT. As protein: CAISALDRGHPGELFF.

V is TRBV29-1 and J is TRBJ1-1; 9 bases agree with TRBD1. CDR3 length: 13 amino acids. With V trimmed by 5 bases and J by 4 bases, 5 bases remained unmatched. The germline V gene encodes CDR1 SQVTM and CDR2 ANQGSEA. Here the CDR3 DNA reads TGCAGCGTTAGTAAGACAGGGGGCACTGAAGCTTTCTTT. It codes for CSVSKTGGTEAFF.

This chain links TRBV4-3 with TRBJ2-3; 10 nucleotides align to TRBD2. Trimming removed 2 bases from V and 1 base from J; junction bases left unmatched: 9. CDR1 is LGHNA and CDR2 is YSLEER in the germline V gene. CDR3 size: 18 residues. CDR3 loop: CASSQPYTSGICTDTQYF. CDR3 DNA sequence: TGCGCCAGCAGCCAACCCTACACTAGCGGGATTTGCACAGATACGCAGTATTTT.

This clone appeared once. The chain has TRBV27 and TRBJ2-7, with no clear D. Germline CDR1 reads MNHEY; CDR2 reads SMNVEV (reference sequence). This CDR3 contains 12 residues. Trimming left V 6 bases short and J 3 bases short, with 9 bases between. The CDR3: CASSYPGYEQYF. CDR3 sequence (DNA): TGTGCCAGCAGCTACCCGGGCTACGAGCAGTACTTC.

V and J are TRBV28 and TRBJ1-1; no firm D call. V lost 2 bases, J lost 1 base, and 8 bases lay in between. The CDR3 spans 14 residues. CDR1 and CDR2 from the germline V gene are MDHEN and SYDVKM. CDR3 bases: TGTGCCAGCAGTTTAATCAACAGGAACACTGAAGCTTTCTTT. It translates to CASSLINRNTEAFF.

CDR3 nucleotides: TGTGCCAGCAGTCCTACTAGCGGGGGCACCGGGGAGCTGTTTTTT. The encoded protein is CASSPTSGGTGELFF. The gene calls are TRBV2 and TRBJ2-2; 11 nucleotides agree with TRBD2. V dropped 5 bases and J dropped 4; count of bases not matched to a gene: 3. CDR3 size: 15 residues. Per the germline V gene, CDR1 is SNHLY and CDR2 is FYNNEI.